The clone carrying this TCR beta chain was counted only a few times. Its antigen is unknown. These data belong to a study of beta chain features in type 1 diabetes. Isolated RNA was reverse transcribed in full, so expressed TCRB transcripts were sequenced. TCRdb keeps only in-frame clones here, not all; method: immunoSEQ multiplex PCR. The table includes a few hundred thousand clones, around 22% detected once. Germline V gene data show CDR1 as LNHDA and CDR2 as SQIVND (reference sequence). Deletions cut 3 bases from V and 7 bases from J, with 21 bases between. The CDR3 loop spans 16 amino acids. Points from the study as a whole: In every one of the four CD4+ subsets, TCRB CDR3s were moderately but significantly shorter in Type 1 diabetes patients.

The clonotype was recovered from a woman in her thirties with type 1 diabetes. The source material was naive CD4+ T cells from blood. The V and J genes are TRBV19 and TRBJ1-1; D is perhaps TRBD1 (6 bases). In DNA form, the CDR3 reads TGTGCCAGTAGTATCAGTTTGACGCAGGGGTTGAGTGAAGCTTTCTTT. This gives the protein CASSISLTQGLSEAFF.